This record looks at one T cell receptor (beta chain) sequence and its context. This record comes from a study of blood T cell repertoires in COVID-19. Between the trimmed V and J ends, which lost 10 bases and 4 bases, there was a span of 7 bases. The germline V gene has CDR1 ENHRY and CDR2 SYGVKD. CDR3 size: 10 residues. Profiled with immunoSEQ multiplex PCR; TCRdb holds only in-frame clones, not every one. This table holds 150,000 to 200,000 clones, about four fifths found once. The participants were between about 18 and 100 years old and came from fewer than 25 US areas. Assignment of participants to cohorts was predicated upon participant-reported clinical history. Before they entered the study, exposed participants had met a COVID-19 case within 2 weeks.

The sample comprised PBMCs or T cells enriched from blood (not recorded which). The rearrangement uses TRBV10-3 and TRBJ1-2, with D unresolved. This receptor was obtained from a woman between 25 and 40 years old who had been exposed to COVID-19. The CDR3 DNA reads TGTGCCACGGCGGCCTATGGCTACACCTTC. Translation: CATAAYGYTF.